The 30 T cell receptor beta chains listed next were all sequenced from one sample in a study of T cell responses to AZD1222 COVID-19 vaccine. Clones were sequenced by immunoSEQ multiplex PCR, and TCRdb holds only the in-frame ones, with some missing. The data hold over 60,000 clones, with around 90% observed a single time. Sequences were derived from peripheral blood, sampled on day 0 of AZD1222 vaccination. The receptors here all came from an adult in good health.

The chain uses TRBV5-5 and TRBJ1-1; D remains unclear. Between the trimmed V and J ends, which lost 0 bases and 2 bases, there was a span of 8 bases. Germline V gene lookup returns CDR1 SGHKS and CDR2 YYEKEE (reference sequence). CDR3 size: 14 residues. CDR3 nucleotides: TGTGCCAGCAGCTTGGACCCACACAACACTGAAGCTTTCTTT. This encodes CASSLDPHNTEAFF.

V is TRBV10-1 and J is TRBJ2-7; no firm D call. Germline loops: CDR1 WNHNN, CDR2 SYGVQD (reference sequence). This CDR3 contains 12 residues. V was cut by 2 bases and J by 7 bases, with 9 bases left in between. CDR3 residues: CASSETSREQYF. The CDR3 bases are TGCGCCAGCAGTGAGACCTCCAGGGAGCAGTACTTC.

The V gene is TRBV24-1, the J gene TRBJ1-1, with D possibly TRBD1 on 6 matching bases. Trimming left V 7 bases short and J 4 bases short, with 12 bases between. This CDR3 is 13 amino acids long. The germline gives CDR1 KGHDR, CDR2 SFDVKD. The DNA of the CDR3 is TGTGCCACCAGAGAGACAGGCGCCACTGAAGCTTTCTTT. This codes for CATRETGATEAFF.

The chain employs TRBV4-3 and TRBJ1-2; tentative D call: TRBD1 (5 bases). The V end was cut by 0 bases, the J end by 4 bases, with 6 bases between. The germline CDR1 and CDR2 sequences are LGHNA and YSLEER. The CDR3 is 13 residues long. Written as DNA, the CDR3 is TGCGCCAGCAGCCAAGAGAGGGGCTATGGCTACACCTTC. It translates to CASSQERGYGYTF.

This sequence joins TRBV28 and TRBJ1-4, with D hard to call. This CDR3 contains 15 residues. Germline CDR1 is MDHEN and CDR2 is SYDVKM. V was trimmed by 6 bases and J by 0 bases, leaving 11 bases between them. CDR3 residues: CASREGPATNEKLFF. The CDR3 nucleotides read TGTGCCAGCAGGGAGGGCCCCGCAACTAATGAAAAACTGTTTTTT.

This CDR3 is CAISESKTGSSESFF. The CDR3, as DNA: TGTGCCATCAGTGAGTCGAAGACAGGTTCTTCGGAGTCTTTCTTT. This chain joins TRBV10-3 and TRBJ1-1; possibly TRBD1 for D (6 bases). Looked up from germline, CDR1 is ENHRY and CDR2 is SYGVKD. V was cut by 0 bases and J by 12 bases, with 20 bases left in between. This CDR3 spans 15 amino acids.

The V and J genes are TRBV19 and TRBJ1-6; weak D call: TRBD1 (6 bases). Germline values: CDR1 LNHDA, CDR2 SQIVND (reference sequence). This CDR3 comprises 15 residues. The V end lost 6 bases, the J end lost 7 bases, and 16 bases lay between the germline ends. This CDR3 reads CASRPTGSGNSPLHF. The CDR3 nucleotides read TGTGCCAGTAGGCCAACAGGGAGCGGGAATTCACCCCTCCACTTT.

J is TRBJ1-5 and V is TRBV25-1, with unresolved D. This CDR3 comprises 13 residues. V lost 4 bases and J lost 2, with 6 bases in between. CDR1 and CDR2 (germline): MGHDK, SYGVNS. Here the CDR3 DNA reads TGTGCCAGCAGTGCGCAGGGCAATCAGCCCCAGCATTTT. It encodes CASSAQGNQPQHF.

The chain uses TRBV5-8 and TRBJ1-2; D is possibly TRBD1 (5 bases). Trimming removed 3 bases from V and 6 bases from J, with 12 bases in between. Germline V gene lookup returns CDR1 SGHTS and CDR2 YDEGEE. There are 13 residues in the CDR3. The CDR3 DNA reads TGTGCCAGCAGCTACAGGCTTTTCGATGGCTACACCTTC. Protein product: CASSYRLFDGYTF.

The genes are TRBV5-1 and TRBJ2-5; TRBD2 matches at 13 bases. V gave up 8 bases and J gave up 0 bases; unmatched junction bases: 7. CDR1 and CDR2 (germline): SGHRS, YFSETQ. The CDR3 length is 16 residues. The CDR3 DNA is TGCGCCAGTCGAACCGGGACTAGCGGGGACCAAGAGACCCAGTACTTC. This translates into CASRTGTSGDQETQYF. The complete variable domain, with remaining parts taken from reference TRBV5-1 and TRBJ2-5, reads KAGVTQTPRYLIKTRGQQVTLSCSPISGHRSVSWYQQTPGQGLQFLFEYFSETQRNKGNFPGRFSGRQFSNSRSEMNVSTLELGDSALYLCASRTGTSGDQETQYFGPGTRLLVL.

The gene calls are TRBV7-9 and TRBJ2-2; the D call may be TRBD1 or TRBD2 (5 bases each). CDR1 and CDR2 from the germline V gene are SEHNR and FQNEAQ (reference sequence). The germline V and J ends were trimmed by 5 bases and 9 bases, with 16 bases remaining between them. This CDR3 is 14 amino acids long. The CDR3 spells CASSPRGKAWELFF. The CDR3 region has the DNA TGTGCCAGCAGCCCACGGGGCAAGGCCTGGGAGCTGTTTTTT.

The CDR3 nucleotides read TGTGCCAGCAGCCGTAACAGGGGGGAAAATGAAAAACTGTTTTTT. Translating gives CASSRNRGENEKLFF. The gene calls are TRBV14 and TRBJ1-4; 8 nucleotides line up with TRBD1. The CDR3 is made up of 15 amino acids. V dropped 4 bases and J dropped 5; count of bases not matched to a gene: 6. The V gene's germline CDR1 is SGHDN and CDR2 FVKESK.

V and J are TRBV4-3 and TRBJ2-7, with a weak D call TRBD1 (5 bases). Germline CDR1 reads LGHNA; CDR2 reads YSLEER. This CDR3 is built from 14 residues. V gave up 1 base and J gave up 2 bases, with 9 bases separating them. The CDR3 DNA is TGCGCCAGCAGCCAAGGGGCAGGGACCTACGAGCAGTACTTC. Translated, it gives CASSQGAGTYEQYF.

A remark on this clone: Other DNA variants within this sample encode the same CDR3. This chain joins TRBV5-1 and TRBJ2-7; 9 bases align to TRBD1. With 4 bases clipped from V and 0 bases from J, the junction kept 5 bases outside the gene matches. This CDR3 comprises 15 residues. Germline assignment: CDR1 SGHRS and CDR2 YFSETQ. The CDR3 reads CASSLGQGSSYEQYF. The CDR3 DNA reads TGCGCCAGCAGCCTAGGACAGGGGAGCTCCTACGAGCAGTACTTC.

The V and J genes are TRBV6-2 or TRBV6-3 and TRBJ1-1; 7 bases map to TRBD1. Germline V gene data show CDR1 as MNHEY and CDR2 as SVGEGT. V lost 2 bases, J lost 8 bases, and 5 bases stayed unmatched. The CDR3 sequence is 13 residues long. CDR3: CASSYTGQTEAFF. The CDR3 region has the DNA TGTGCCAGCAGTTACACGGGACAGACCGAAGCTTTCTTT.

This clone appeared a single time. V gene TRBV5-1 combines with J gene TRBJ2-7; no firm D call. Trimming pared 4 bases from V and 0 bases from J, leaving 17 bases between. The CDR3 extends over 16 amino acids. Germline CDR1 reads SGHRS; CDR2 reads YFSETQ. This CDR3 reads CASSPTVVGSSYEQYF. CDR3 DNA: TGCGCCAGCAGCCCCACGGTCGTAGGGTCCTCCTACGAGCAGTACTTC.

The J gene is TRBJ2-7, the V gene TRBV6-4; weak D call: TRBD1 (5 bases). The germline CDR1 and CDR2 sequences are MRHNA and SNTAGT. V lost 6 bases, J lost 2 bases, and 11 bases lay in between. CDR3 length: 13 amino acids. The CDR3 reads CASRVTETYEQYF. In nucleotides, the CDR3 is TGTGCCAGCAGAGTGACAGAGACCTACGAGCAGTACTTC.

V and J are TRBV15 and TRBJ2-7; TRBD2 matches 7 bases. Germline V CDR1 and CDR2: LNHNV, YYDKDF (reference sequence). V trimming: 5 bases; J trimming: 4 bases; junction bases outside the gene matches: 14. The CDR3 loop spans 16 amino acids. The CDR3 here is CATSPLRDGGGYEQYF. CDR3 sequence (DNA): TGTGCCACCAGCCCTCTGAGGGACGGCGGGGGATACGAGCAGTACTTC.

As for this clone: The junction and the germline gene differ at one end; a read error may be behind it. The genes are TRBV27 and TRBJ2-7, with D perhaps TRBD1 (5 bases). Germline CDR1 and CDR2: MNHEY and SMNVEV (reference sequence). The CDR3 totals 13 residues. CDR3 protein: CASSFQGSYEQYF. The DNA of the CDR3 is TGTGCCAGCAGTTTCCAGGGCTCCTACGAGCAGTACTTT.

The CDR3 loop is CSVESFGGELFF. As DNA, the CDR3 is TGCAGCGTTGAGAGTTTCGGCGGGGAGCTGTTTTTT. This sequence joins TRBV29-1 and TRBJ2-2; D ambiguous. CDR3 size: 12 residues. The V and J ends lost 3 bases and 7 bases respectively, with 9 bases between them. Germline V gives CDR1 SQVTM, CDR2 ANQGSEA.

V and J are TRBV7-3 and TRBJ2-2, with D possibly matching TRBD1 (5 bases). Germline CDR1 SGHTA, CDR2 FQGTGA. The germline V and J ends were trimmed by 5 bases and 4 bases, with 17 bases remaining between them. The CDR3 is 16 amino acids. The CDR3 DNA follows: TGTGCCAGCAGCCCCGGTCGAGCAGGGTTCACCGGGGAGCTGTTTTTT. Amino acids: CASSPGRAGFTGELFF. Based on the CDR3 plus reference TRBV7-3 and TRBJ2-2, the full variable domain is GAGVSQTPSNKVTEKGKYVELRCDPISGHTALYWYRQSLGQGPEFLIYFQGTGAADDSGLPNDRFFAVRPEGSVSTLKIQRTERGDSAVYLCASSPGRAGFTGELFFGEGSRLTVL.

The chain recombines TRBV5-3 with TRBJ2-7; TRBD1 matches at 8 bases. TRBV5-3 is treated as an ORF (open reading frame) with a function not yet certain. This CDR3 spans 14 amino acids. The J segment lost 7 bases and the V segment lost 0 bases, leaving 6 bases of the junction unmatched. The CDR3 sequence: CARSLGTGIREQYF. The CDR3 nucleotides are TGTGCCAGAAGCTTGGGGACAGGGATCAGGGAGCAGTACTTC.

This chain joins TRBV5-8 and TRBJ2-3, with D possibly being TRBD2 (7 bases). The CDR3 contains 14 residues. Germline V gene sequence: CDR1 SGHTS, CDR2 YDEGEE. V gave up 4 bases and J gave up 1 base, with 10 bases separating them. The CDR3 bases are TGTGCCAGCAGCCTGGGGGGGCGCACAGATACGCAGTATTTT. It codes for CASSLGGRTDTQYF.

This clone was detected only once. The J gene is TRBJ2-5, the V gene TRBV12-3 or TRBV12-4; 8 bases agree with TRBD1. With 5 bases clipped from V and 1 base from J, the junction kept 0 bases outside the gene matches. The CDR3 loop spans 13 amino acids. The CDR3: CASSTGGQETQYF. DNA for the CDR3: TGTGCCAGCAGTACAGGGGGCCAAGAGACCCAGTACTTC.

The chain carries TRBV5-1 and TRBJ2-3; D call uncertain. This CDR3 region has 13 residues. Germline loops: CDR1 SGHRS, CDR2 YFSETQ. Deletions cut 0 bases from V and 9 bases from J, with 11 bases between. The CDR3 DNA reads as TGCGCCAGCAGCTTGGAAGCCATCCCCACGCAGTATTTT. Translated, it gives CASSLEAIPTQYF.

The chain is built from TRBV14 and TRBJ1-1; D gene unclear. Deletions cut 0 bases from V and 4 bases from J, with 6 bases between. CDR1 and CDR2 from the germline V gene are SGHDN and FVKESK. The CDR3 is 13 amino acids. The CDR3 reads CASSQEGFTEAFF. Here the CDR3 DNA reads TGTGCCAGCAGCCAAGAGGGTTTCACTGAAGCTTTCTTT. The whole variable domain, remainder taken from reference TRBV14 and TRBJ1-1, is EAGVTQFPSHSVIEKGQTVTLRCDPISGHDNLYWYRRVMGKEIKFLLHFVKESKQDESGMPNNRFLAERTGGTYSTLKVQPAELEDSGVYFCASSQEGFTEAFFGQGTRLTVV.

V is TRBV13 and J is TRBJ1-2; D is unclear. This CDR3 is 16 amino acids long. Deletions cut 0 bases from V and 7 bases from J, with 18 bases between. Germline values: CDR1 PRHDT, CDR2 FYEKMQ (reference sequence). The CDR3, as DNA: TGTGCCAGCAGCTTAGGGAGTACCCCAGAGGCTACTGGCTACACCTTC. Translation gives CASSLGSTPEATGYTF.

V gene TRBV10-3 combines with J gene TRBJ2-7, with TRBD1 matching 7 bases. The CDR3 is 16 residues long. J gave up 3 bases and V 1 base, and 9 bases lay outside the gene matches. Looked up from germline, CDR1 is ENHRY and CDR2 is SYGVKD. CDR3: CAISEYPGQVFYEQYF. CDR3 sequence (DNA): TGTGCCATCAGTGAGTATCCCGGACAGGTCTTCTACGAGCAGTACTTC.

The rearrangement uses TRBV12-3 or TRBV12-4 and TRBJ2-2; D is uncertain. V lost 3 bases to trimming and J lost 6 bases, with 8 bases between them. The CDR3 has 13 residues. CDR3 protein: CASSFVKPGELFF. CDR3 DNA sequence: TGTGCCAGCAGTTTTGTTAAACCCGGGGAGCTGTTTTTT.

The J gene is TRBJ2-2, the V gene TRBV7-3; possibly TRBD1 for D (7 bases). V dropped 0 bases and J dropped 7 bases, with 15 bases sitting between them. CDR3 size: 16 residues. The germline V gene encodes CDR1 SGHTA and CDR2 FQGTGA. CDR3 region: CASSLTTEGAGGELFF. In DNA form, the CDR3 reads TGTGCCAGCAGCTTAACGACGGAGGGGGCTGGCGGGGAGCTGTTTTTT.